This TCR beta chain appears in the sequencing data of a study of shared clonotypes between healthy human individuals. Findings and caveats of the study: Sample collection involved blood only; tissue repertoires are likely different.

All donors were Caucasian adults living in Nashville, Tennessee. Unmatched junction bases numbered 12, after V lost 7 bases and J lost 3 bases. This CDR3 has 16 amino acids. The V gene's germline CDR1 is LNHDA and CDR2 SQIVND (reference sequence). Produced via immunoSEQ multiplex PCR; TCRdb's table is partial and in-frame only. The sample has 500,000 to 550,000 clones, 90% to 97% seen once. The count of this clone is one. Its antigen is not known. Sequenced material: naive CD4+ T cells sorted from blood. Subset specified: CD45RA+ positively selected. This rearrangement joins TRBV19 to TRBJ1-1; 9 nucleotides align to TRBD1. The receptor was derived from a woman in her thirties in good health. The CDR3 spells CASNPGSGQGYTEAFF. DNA of the CDR3: TGTGCCAGTAACCCTGGGTCGGGACAGGGCTACACTGAAGCTTTCTTT.